Listed below are T cell receptor beta chains from one sample, sequenced in a study of cytomegalovirus exposure and HLA in healthy donors. Measured with immunoSEQ multiplex PCR; TCRdb has only the in-frame clones, and not every one. The repertoire has about 130,000 clones, roughly four fifths of them found once; the top ten carry about 3.4%. Sequencing was carried out using PBMCs. The receptors derive from a man aged 25 to 45 in good health and CMV-seronegative. Both conserved end residues are part of each CDR3. A D gene is named only where the DNA matches it firmly.

d_gene	v_gene	CDR3aa
.	TRBV7-8	CASSSQEGVWETQYF
.	TRBV7-7	CASSLRAGDTYEQYF
TRBD1	TRBV6-5	CASKLLQGSDYGYTF
TRBD2	TRBV6-5	CASSLLAGGREQYF
TRBD1	TRBV2	CASNYRGTTDTQYF
.	TRBV7-8	CASSLVALSGANVLTF
.	TRBV6-1	CASSEAVSGQPQHF
TRBD1	TRBV5-1	CASSGTVAYEQYF
.	TRBV7-8	CASSSWSSASSNEQYF
.	TRBV25-1	CASRYVTEAFF
TRBD2	TRBV7-2	CASSRGLAGSYNEQFF
TRBD1	TRBV28	CASSLIDRGRGYTF
.	TRBV4-3	CASSQDLIPVAFKIPNTQYF
.	TRBV7-6	CASSPGGYEQYF
.	TRBV29-1	CSGGGGEKLFF
TRBD1	TRBV15	CATSAGQGNYEQYF
.	TRBV21-1	CASSIKGASTDTQYF
.	TRBV7-3	CASSLSDYNEQFF
.	TRBV28	CASSLSQGGNTEAFF